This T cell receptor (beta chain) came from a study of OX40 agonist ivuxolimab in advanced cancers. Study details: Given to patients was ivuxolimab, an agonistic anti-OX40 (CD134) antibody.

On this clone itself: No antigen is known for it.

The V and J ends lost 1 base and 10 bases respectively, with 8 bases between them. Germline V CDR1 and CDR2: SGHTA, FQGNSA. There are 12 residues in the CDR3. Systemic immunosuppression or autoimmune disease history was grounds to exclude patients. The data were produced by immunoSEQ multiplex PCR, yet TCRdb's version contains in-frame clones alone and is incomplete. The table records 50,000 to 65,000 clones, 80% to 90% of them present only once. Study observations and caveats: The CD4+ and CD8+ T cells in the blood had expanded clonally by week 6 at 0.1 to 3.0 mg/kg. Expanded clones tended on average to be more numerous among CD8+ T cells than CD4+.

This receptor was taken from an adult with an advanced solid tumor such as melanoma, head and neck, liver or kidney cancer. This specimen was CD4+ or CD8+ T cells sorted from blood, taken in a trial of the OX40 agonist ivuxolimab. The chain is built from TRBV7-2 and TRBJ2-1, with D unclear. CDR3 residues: CASSLDLGEQFF. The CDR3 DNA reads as TGTGCCAGCAGCTTAGATTTGGGGGAGCAGTTCTTC.